The clone carrying this T cell receptor (beta chain) came up many times. TRAV and TRBV primers primed cDNA for both TCRalpha and TCRbeta. A roughly 19-cycle PCR with a constant-region primer and V-primer adapter amplified TCRs. TCRdb recomputed calls from the reads with MiXCR, one row per CDR3 protein. The repertoire holds 55,000 to 70,000 distinct CDR3 sequences, with approximately 25% as singletons. Documented time point: before trial treatment. Nivolumab, ipilimumab, aspirin, low-dose cyclophosphamide and low-dose radiotherapy were all administered to the donors. The data derive from a study of low-dose radiotherapy and immunotherapy resistance in tumors. About the research overall: Participants in Cohort 2 were given 1 Gy per fraction every two weeks, for 13 Gy over 26 weeks. The 200 mg/m2 dose of intravenous cyclophosphamide was given every two weeks, one day before radiation and immunotherapy. Every two weeks patients got nivolumab 240 mg flat dose, plus ipilimumab 1 mg/kg every six weeks, intravenously.

Between the trimmed V and J ends, which lost 3 bases and 6 bases, there was a span of 10 bases. CDR3 size: 14 residues. The V gene's germline CDR1 is SGDLS and CDR2 YYNGEE. Here the sequenced sample was PBMCs, taken before treatment. This chain links TRBV9 with TRBJ1-6, with D tentatively TRBD1 (5 bases). The sequence was collected from a male donor with prostate cancer. The CDR3 DNA sequence: TGTGCCAGCAGCGCTGTTGGGGGTAATTCACCCCTCCACTTT. It specifies CASSAVGGNSPLHF.